These 5 T cell receptor beta chains originate from one sample sequenced in a study of cytomegalovirus exposure and HLA in healthy donors. Primers: 60 Vbeta forward and 13 Jbeta reverse. Only in-frame clones appear in the TCRdb table, and some are missing; sequencing was by immunoSEQ multiplex PCR. The sample lists about 140,000 clones, roughly four fifths occurring once. Sequencing was performed on PBMCs. The receptor source for this set is a man aged 40-49 years in good health and CMV-seropositive.

The chain employs TRBV30 and TRBJ2-1; TRBD2 matches 15 bases. The CDR3 spans 15 residues. V was pared by 0 bases and J by 12 bases, with 6 bases of the junction left unmatched. Germline CDR1 GTSNPN, CDR2 SVGIG (reference sequence). DNA of the CDR3: TGTGCCTGGAGTGTAGTGTGGACTAGCGGGGGGGGGCAGTTCTTC. This translates into CAWSVVWTSGGGQFF.

This rearrangement joins TRBV7-2 to TRBJ2-3; TRBD2 aligns across 11 bases. V lost 4 bases and J lost 6; bases outside the gene matches: 9. This CDR3 contains 16 residues. The germline gives CDR1 SGHTA, CDR2 FQGNSA. In nucleotides, the CDR3 is TGTGCCAGCAGCTCCTCACTAGCGGGGGAGGAGGATACGCAGTATTTT. This gives the protein CASSSSLAGEEDTQYF.

The rearrangement links TRBV28 to TRBJ2-1, with 10 bases aligning to TRBD2. Trimming took 7 bases from V and 9 from J; bases not matched to a gene: 15. Germline V gene lookup returns CDR1 MDHEN and CDR2 SYDVKM. The CDR3 runs 16 residues. Here the CDR3 DNA reads TGTGCCAGCATCCGCGGAGGAGTAGCGGGGGGATTTGAGCAGTTCTTC. Translating it yields CASIRGGVAGGFEQFF.

V is TRBV29-1 and J is TRBJ2-3; TRBD1 aligns across 8 bases. The CDR3 runs to 13 residues. The germline CDR1 and CDR2 sequences are SQVTM and ANQGSEA. V lost 2 bases to trimming and J lost 2 bases; unmatched junction nucleotides: 0. In DNA form, the CDR3 reads TGCAGCGTTGAACAGGGGGCCACAGATACGCAGTATTTT. This encodes CSVEQGATDTQYF.

The rearrangement joins TRBV19 to TRBJ1-1, with D maybe TRBD1 (6 bases). The V end was cut by 6 bases, the J end by 4 bases, with 15 bases between. This CDR3 region has 14 residues. Germline CDR1 LNHDA, CDR2 SQIVND (reference sequence). For the CDR3, the DNA is TGTGCCAGTAGAAGACAGGCGTCCGGCACTGAAGCTTTCTTT. Encoded protein: CASRRQASGTEAFF.